The entry below describes one T cell receptor (beta chain). This record belongs to a study of radiotherapy plus CTLA-4 blockade in lung cancer. The data were produced by immunoSEQ multiplex PCR, yet TCRdb's version contains in-frame clones alone and is incomplete. The sample comprises roughly 30,000 clones, about 78% of which are singletons, and around 7% rests with the top ten. This CDR3 has 13 residues. Germline V gene sequence: CDR1 SGDLS, CDR2 YYNGEE. With 4 bases removed from V and 2 bases from J, the gap between germline ends came to 8 bases. This sequence originates from a human donor with non-small cell lung cancer who had stable disease on radiotherapy plus ipilimumab. The chain combines TRBV9 with TRBJ2-3; D is undetermined. The source material was peripheral blood, sampled from a patient treated with radiotherapy plus ipilimumab. CDR3 bases: TGTGCCAGCAGCCCCATGATCACAGATACGCAGTATTTT. Translated: CASSPMITDTQYF.